This is a list of T cell receptor beta chains from one sample in a study of glioma-infiltrating T cells after dendritic cell vaccination. Profiled with immunoSEQ multiplex PCR; TCRdb holds only in-frame clones, not every one. The table shows fewer than 100,000 clones, with more than 75% occurring only once. The input for sequencing was blood, taken before dendritic cell vaccination. These receptors were obtained from a human donor with glioblastoma. The CDR3 runs from the conserved cysteine through the conserved F or W. D genes are given only for firm matches. Size values are once, few and many counts, or a class for expanded clones, and some rows have none.

size: -
D: -
J: TRBJ2-7
V: TRBV7-6
CDR3: CASSLSQSGTYEQYF
DNA: TGTGCCAGCAGCTTAAGCCAATCCGGTACCTACGAGCAGTACTTC

size: -
D: TRBD1
J: TRBJ2-4
V: TRBV2
CDR3: CASSDRTGTKNIQYF
DNA: TGTGCCAGCAGCGACCGGACAGGGACCAAAAACATTCAGTACTTC

size: -
D: TRBD1
J: TRBJ1-1
V: TRBV5-3
CDR3: CARSVRTRDRVNTEAFF
DNA: TGTGCCAGAAGCGTAAGAACCCGGGACAGAGTGAACACTGAAGCTTTCTTT

size: few
D: -
J: TRBJ1-4
V: TRBV4-3
CDR3: CASSQDREVDEKLFF
DNA: TGCGCCAGCAGCCAAGATCGAGAGGTGGATGAAAAACTGTTTTTT

size: medium-sized
D: TRBD1
J: TRBJ2-7
V: TRBV6-1
CDR3: CASSEYRGLSEQYF
DNA: TGTGCCAGCAGTGAATACAGGGGGCTAAGCGAGCAGTACTTC

size: -
D: TRBD2
J: TRBJ2-7
V: TRBV5-5
CDR3: CASSGLASSYEQYF
DNA: TGTGCCAGCTCTGGACTAGCGTCGTCCTACGAGCAGTACTTC

size: -
D: -
J: TRBJ1-3
V: TRBV6-5
CDR3: CASSSGRTGENTIYF
DNA: TGTGCCAGCAGTTCTGGTCGTACGGGTGAAAACACCATATATTTT

size: -
D: -
J: TRBJ1-1
V: TRBV7-2
CDR3: CASSLLRGGTEAFF
DNA: TGTGCCAGCAGCTTATTGCGGGGGGGCACTGAAGCTTTCTTT

size: once
D: TRBD2
J: TRBJ2-7
V: TRBV28
CDR3: CASSFRGVVYEQYF
DNA: TGTGCCAGCAGTTTTCGGGGGGTAGTCTACGAGCAGTACTTC

size: -
D: -
J: TRBJ2-7
V: TRBV4-1
CDR3: CASSQDPYSTTYEQYF
DNA: TGCGCCAGCAGCCAAGATCCCTACAGTACCACCTACGAGCAGTACTTC

size: -
D: -
J: TRBJ2-2
V: TRBV6-5
CDR3: CATRRGFYAGELFF
DNA: TGTGCCACCCGTCGGGGGTTTTACGCCGGGGAGCTGTTTTTT

size: -
D: TRBD1
J: TRBJ1-5
V: TRBV2
CDR3: CASSVATGRQPQHF
DNA: TGTGCCAGCAGTGTCGCGACAGGGCGTCAGCCCCAGCATTTT

size: -
D: -
J: TRBJ1-6
V: TRBV7-2
CDR3: CASSARTRTSSPLHF
DNA: TGTGCCAGCAGCGCCCGAACCAGGACTAGCTCACCCCTCCACTTT

size: -
D: TRBD1
J: TRBJ2-1
V: TRBV4-1
CDR3: CASSQDRQGSYNEQFF
DNA: TGCGCCAGCAGCCAAGATCGACAGGGCTCCTACAATGAGCAGTTCTTC

size: -
D: TRBD2
J: TRBJ2-5
V: TRBV5-1
CDR3: CASSESGGFQETQYF
DNA: TGCGCCAGCAGTGAATCGGGGGGATTTCAAGAGACCCAGTACTTC

size: -
D: TRBD2
J: TRBJ2-7
V: TRBV6-5
CDR3: CASWTSGSGEQYF
DNA: TGTGCCAGCTGGACTAGCGGGAGTGGCGAGCAGTACTTC

size: -
D: TRBD2
J: TRBJ2-1
V: TRBV5-1
CDR3: CATKGAGGPGEQFF
DNA: TGCGCCACCAAGGGAGCGGGAGGGCCTGGTGAGCAGTTCTTC

size: -
D: TRBD1
J: TRBJ1-4
V: TRBV10-2
CDR3: CASSYTPGTGGNEKLFF
DNA: TGCGCCAGCAGTTATACTCCCGGGACAGGGGGTAATGAAAAACTGTTTTTT

size: -
D: -
J: TRBJ1-2
V: TRBV2
CDR3: CASRVQGGGYGYTF
DNA: TGTGCCAGCAGGGTACAGGGCGGGGGCTATGGCTACACCTTC

size: -
D: -
J: TRBJ2-7
V: TRBV6-1
CDR3: CASSEGGQSIYEQYF
DNA: TGTGCCAGCAGTGAAGGGGGGCAGTCTATCTACGAGCAGTACTTC